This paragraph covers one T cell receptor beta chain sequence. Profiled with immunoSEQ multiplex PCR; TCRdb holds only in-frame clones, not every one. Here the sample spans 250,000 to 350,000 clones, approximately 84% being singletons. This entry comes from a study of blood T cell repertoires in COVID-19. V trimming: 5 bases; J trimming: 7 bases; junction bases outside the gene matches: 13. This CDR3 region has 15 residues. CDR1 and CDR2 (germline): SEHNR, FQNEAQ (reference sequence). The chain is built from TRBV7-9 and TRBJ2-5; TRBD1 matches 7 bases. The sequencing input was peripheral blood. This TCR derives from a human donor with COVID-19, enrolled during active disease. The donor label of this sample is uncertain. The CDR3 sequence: CASSPNTGAGRTQYF. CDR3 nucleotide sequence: TGTGCCAGCAGCCCAAACACAGGGGCCGGGCGGACCCAGTACTTC.